What follows are 23 T cell receptor beta chains derived from one specimen sequenced in a study of blood T cells in healthy people across ages. A second PCR, run for about 6 to 11 cycles, used a sample-barcoded 5' primer plus a J-beta primer mix. TCRdb used MiXCR to reprocess the 5' RACE reads, holding one entry per CDR3 protein. In the table there are more than 650,000 distinct CDR3 sequences, about 20% of which are singletons. Sequenced: blood. Receptors were obtained from a man aged 65 to 85 in good health.

This chain connects TRBV12-3 or TRBV12-4 to TRBJ2-5; tentative D call: TRBD1 (5 bases). V was pared by 0 bases and J by 1 base, with 9 bases between. The CDR3 totals 15 residues. Written as DNA, the CDR3 is TGTGCCAGCAGTTTAGCGAGCAGGGCCCAAGAGACCCAGTACTTC. Its translation is CASSLASRAQETQYF.

This chain connects TRBV14 to TRBJ2-1; 7 nucleotides match TRBD1. V was pared by 0 bases and J by 8 bases, with 4 bases of the junction left unmatched. The CDR3 length is 14 residues. The germline CDR1 and CDR2 sequences are SGHDN and FVKESK. CDR3 loop: CASSQDRGSYEQFF. The CDR3 DNA sequence: TGTGCCAGCAGCCAAGACAGGGGGTCGTATGAGCAGTTCTTC.

This clonotype was counted a few times. CDR3 sequence reads: CASSLIRQINEQFF. The CDR3 DNA is TGTGCCAGCAGTTTAATTAGGCAGATCAATGAGCAGTTCTTC. The V call is TRBV28, the J call TRBJ2-5; D gene unclear. Matching the DNA end better, TRBJ2-1 makes the J call doubtful. Germline V lookup: CDR1 MDHEN, CDR2 SYDVKM. There are 14 residues in the CDR3.

In its sample, this clonotype was seen many times. The chain uses TRBV20-1 and TRBJ2-1; TRBD1 matches 10 bases. CDR1 and CDR2 (germline): DFQATT, SNEGSKA (reference sequence). The V segment lost 8 bases and the J segment 10 bases; nucleotides outside the gene matches: 11. The CDR3 is 13 amino acids. CDR3 DNA sequence: TGCAGTATGAGGGACAGGGGAATGGGCGAGCAGTTCTTC. Translated, it gives CSMRDRGMGEQFF.

This clonotype was seen a few times. The chain employs TRBV5-1 and TRBJ1-2, with unresolved D. V lost 0 bases, J lost 8 bases, and 11 bases lay in between. The germline CDR1 and CDR2 sequences are SGHRS and YFSETQ. This CDR3 region has 13 residues. The CDR3 protein is CASSLVIGWGYTF. The CDR3 DNA is TGCGCCAGCAGCTTGGTGATAGGTTGGGGCTACACCTTC.

V usage is TRBV12-3 or TRBV12-4 and J usage is TRBJ1-1; the match to TRBD1 covers 7 bases. Unmatched junction bases numbered 6, after V lost 6 bases and J lost 2 bases. The CDR3 runs 14 residues. CDR3 DNA: TGTGCCAGCAGCCGACAGGGTAAAAACACTGAAGCTTTCTTT. Its protein product is CASSRQGKNTEAFF.

The rearrangement uses TRBV29-1 and TRBJ2-5, with no clear D. This CDR3 has 13 amino acids. CDR1 SQVTM and CDR2 ANQGSEA come from the germline V gene. Trimming removed 1 base from V and 6 bases from J, with 12 bases in between. The CDR3 reads CSVEGVPSKTQYF. The CDR3, as DNA: TGCAGCGTTGAAGGGGTCCCCTCCAAGACCCAGTACTTC.

In this sample, this clonotype turned up a few times. The chain links TRBV7-8 to TRBJ1-1; no clear D. This CDR3 is 15 amino acids long. Trimming shortened V by 4 bases and J by 0 bases, and 12 bases separated the two germline ends. CDR1 and CDR2 (germline): SGHVS, FQNEAQ. The CDR3 DNA reads TGTGCCAGCAGCTCGTGGACGGGGATGAACACTGAAGCTTTCTTT. Protein: CASSSWTGMNTEAFF.

The gene calls are TRBV12-3 or TRBV12-4 and TRBJ2-1; the match to TRBD1 covers 7 bases. Losses at the gene ends were 3 bases for V and 4 bases for J; bases not matched to a gene: 9. CDR3 length: 16 residues. In nucleotides, the CDR3 is TGTGCCAGCAGTTTCCACAGGGGTGATTTTTACAATGAGCAGTTCTTC. Its translation is CASSFHRGDFYNEQFF.

This clonotype was recorded a few times. Its ends do not fully match the called genes, so a read error is possible. The V and J genes are TRBV12-3 or TRBV12-4 and TRBJ1-2; D unclear. This CDR3 has 13 residues. CDR3 in amino acids: CACSSFGNYGYTF. The DNA for the CDR3 is TGTGCCTGCAGCAGCTTCGGGAACTATGGCTACACCTTC.

The V call is TRBV20-1, the J call TRBJ2-5, with TRBD2 identical over 8 bases. The CDR3 runs 11 residues. CDR1 is DFQATT and CDR2 is SNEGSKA in the germline V gene (reference sequence). The V gene end was trimmed by 6 bases and the J gene end by 13 bases; junction bases not matched to a gene: 10. For the CDR3, the DNA is TGCAGTGCGCATACTTCCGGGACTAGGTACTTC. The encoded protein is CSAHTSGTRYF.

At least ten counts were recorded for this clonotype. The chain recombines TRBV29-1 with TRBJ1-2; 11 positions match TRBD1. The CDR3 runs 13 residues. J was trimmed by 4 bases and V by 6 bases; bases with no gene match: 4. CDR1 SQVTM and CDR2 ANQGSEA come from the germline V gene. The CDR3 region is CSVSGTGGYGYTF. CDR3 coding DNA: TGCAGCGTCTCGGGGACAGGGGGCTATGGCTACACCTTC. Combining the CDR3 with reference TRBV29-1 and TRBJ1-2 gives the whole variable domain SAVISQKPSRDICQRGTSLTIQCQVDSQVTMMFWYRQQPGQSLTLIATANQGSEATYESGFVIDKFPISRPNLTFSTLTVSNMSPEDSSIYLCSVSGTGGYGYTFGSGTRLTVV.

The chain recombines TRBV27 with TRBJ2-1; TRBD2 agrees at 8 bases. The CDR3 has 12 residues. V gave up 8 bases and J gave up 9 bases; unmatched junction bases: 6. Germline V CDR1 and CDR2: MNHEY, SMNVEV (reference sequence). The CDR3 DNA is TGTGCCAGCGGGGGGACTAGGAGTGAGCAGTTCTTC. Its protein is CASGGTRSEQFF.

V and J are TRBV29-1 and TRBJ2-2, with TRBD2 identical over 8 bases. Trimming cost V 2 bases and J 2 bases; bases outside gene matches: 19. CDR1 and CDR2 from the germline V gene are SQVTM and ANQGSEA. This CDR3 region has 20 residues. CDR3 DNA sequence: TGCAGCGTTGAATTAATCCCCCCGGGACTAGGATGGACCAACACCGGGGAGCTGTTTTTT. This translates into CSVELIPPGLGWTNTGELFF.

This chain connects TRBV3-1 to TRBJ1-2, with a possible D match to TRBD1 (6 bases). Germline CDR1 and CDR2: LGHDT and YNNKEL (reference sequence). V lost 4 bases to trimming and J lost 8 bases, with 17 bases between them. The CDR3 extends over 14 amino acids. The CDR3 loop reads CASSLGQHSGGYTF. DNA of the CDR3: TGTGCCAGCAGCCTTGGACAGCATTCGGGCGGCTACACCTTC.

Only a few counts were recorded for this clonotype. The genes are TRBV18 and TRBJ2-2, with 10 bases lining up with TRBD1. The CDR3 covers 16 residues. Trimming removed 3 bases from V and 3 bases from J; junction bases left unmatched: 4. Germline V gene lookup returns CDR1 KGHSH and CDR2 LQKENI. The CDR3 region is CASSPRGTGDTGELFF. The DNA for the CDR3 is TGTGCCAGCTCACCGCGCGGGACAGGGGACACCGGGGAGCTGTTTTTT.

This sequence joins TRBV12-3 or TRBV12-4 and TRBJ1-2; D unresolved. This CDR3 comprises 13 residues. V was pared by 5 bases and J by 2 bases, with 9 bases between. The CDR3 region has the DNA TGTGCCAGCAGTCGTTCGCGAAACTATGGCTACACCTTC. Protein: CASSRSRNYGYTF.

The gene calls are TRBV5-8 and TRBJ2-3; D possibly corresponds to TRBD1 (6 bases). CDR3 size: 14 residues. Trimming cost V 4 bases and J 7 bases, with 16 bases left between them. Germline assignment: CDR1 SGHTS and CDR2 YDEGEE. CDR3 bases: TGTGCCAGCAGCATGTACCCTCAGGGGAATACGCAGTATTTT. This sequence encodes CASSMYPQGNTQYF.

The sample holds a few counts of this clonotype. The genes are TRBV20-1 and TRBJ1-2; D gene ambiguous. Germline CDR1 and CDR2: DFQATT and SNEGSKA (reference sequence). CDR3 length: 13 amino acids. Trimming took off 2 bases at V and 4 bases at J, with 11 bases between the two ends. The CDR3, as DNA: TGCAGTGCTAGACCGGTGGGTTTCTATGGCTACACCTTC. Amino acid sequence: CSARPVGFYGYTF.

The chain is built from TRBV7-3 and TRBJ2-2, with D perhaps matching TRBD1 or TRBD2 (6 bases each). The CDR3 length is 18 residues. Germline values: CDR1 SGHTA, CDR2 FQGTGA. Trimming left V 5 bases short and J 1 base short, with 20 bases between. The CDR3 sequence: CASSIQGGLILNTGELFF. CDR3 bases: TGTGCCAGCAGCATCCAAGGGGGACTCATTTTGAACACCGGGGAGCTGTTTTTT.

V and J are TRBV29-1 and TRBJ2-3, with D possibly matching TRBD1 (5 bases). This CDR3 has 15 amino acids. V lost 3 bases, J lost 6 bases, and 19 bases lay in between. CDR1 and CDR2 from the germline V gene are SQVTM and ANQGSEA. The CDR3 loop reads CSVDAAPGIPDTQYF. For the CDR3, the DNA is TGCAGCGTTGACGCTGCCCCAGGGATTCCGGATACGCAGTATTTT.

This clonotype was counted between two and nine times. This rearrangement joins TRBV29-1 to TRBJ2-2; 13 bases match TRBD2. V shed 6 bases, J shed 2 bases, and the junction held 3 bases outside the gene matches. This CDR3 has 15 residues. Germline V gene data show CDR1 as SQVTM and CDR2 as ANQGSEA. The CDR3 DNA follows: TGCAGCGTGCGGACTAGCGGGAGTAACACCGGGGAGCTGTTTTTT. This translates into CSVRTSGSNTGELFF.

The chain is built from TRBV30 and TRBJ1-1; weak D call: TRBD1 (6 bases). Deletions cut 8 bases from V and 1 base from J, with 14 bases between. The germline gives CDR1 GTSNPN, CDR2 SVGIG (reference sequence). The CDR3 has 13 residues. CDR3 DNA: TGTGCCCTCACCTCAGGGGAGAACACTGAAGCTTTCTTT. This gives the protein CALTSGENTEAFF.